These 27 T cell receptor beta chains originate from one sample sequenced in a study of radiotherapy plus CTLA-4 blockade in lung cancer (dated by TCRdb to 2016 to 2019). Library prep was done by the immunoSEQ multiplex PCR assay. TCRdb retrieved this table from immuneACCESS and kept in-frame rearrangements only. Not all clones are present; in checked studies, unresolved V genes account for under half, and no reason is known for the remainder. This sample has more than 90,000 clones in its table, and around 84% of those were observed once. 25% of the sample is in the top ten clones. Sample: peripheral blood, taken from a patient treated with radiotherapy plus ipilimumab. The receptors were sampled from a human donor with non-small cell lung cancer that progressed on radiotherapy plus ipilimumab.

The chain combines TRBV7-9 with TRBJ2-2, with D uncertain. This CDR3 contains 15 residues. Germline-derived CDR1 and CDR2 are SEHNR and FQNEAQ (reference sequence). Trimming left V 6 bases short and J 1 base short, with 12 bases between. The chain's CDR3 is CASSPLLGNTGELFF. In DNA, the CDR3 is TGTGCCAGCAGTCCTCTTCTAGGGAACACCGGGGAGCTGTTTTTT.

CDR3 coding DNA: TGCGCCAGCAGCTGGGGGGACAGACAAGAGACCCAGTACTTC. It yields the protein CASSWGDRQETQYF. V usage is TRBV5-1 and J usage is TRBJ2-5, with TRBD1 as a possible D gene (7 bases). V was shortened by 3 bases and J by 2 bases, with 11 bases between the two germline ends. The CDR3 covers 14 residues. Germline CDR1 and CDR2: SGHRS and YFSETQ.

This chain connects TRBV25-1 to TRBJ1-1; no firm D call. Deletions cut 3 bases from V and 0 bases from J, with 5 bases between. Germline CDR1 and CDR2: MGHDK and SYGVNS. This CDR3 is built from 13 residues. The CDR3 region is CASSDMLNTEAFF. In DNA, the CDR3 is TGTGCCAGCAGTGACATGTTGAACACTGAAGCTTTCTTT.

The chain uses TRBV5-4 and TRBJ2-7; D remains unclear. Per the germline V gene, CDR1 is SGHNT and CDR2 is YYREEE (reference sequence). The CDR3 is made up of 17 amino acids. Deletions cut 4 bases from V and 2 bases from J, with 22 bases between. This CDR3 is CASSNGPSPAPAYEQYF. CDR3 coding DNA: TGTGCCAGCAGCAATGGGCCATCCCCGGCGCCAGCCTACGAGCAGTACTTC.

The V call is TRBV7-8, the J call TRBJ1-2; D remains ambiguous. Germline V lookup: CDR1 SGHVS, CDR2 FQNEAQ. The CDR3 loop spans 13 amino acids. Trimming left V 5 bases short and J 4 bases short, with 11 bases between. Written as DNA, the CDR3 is TGTGCCAGCAGCGCCTGGACGGCCTATGGCTACACCTTC. It is translated as CASSAWTAYGYTF.

The rearrangement links TRBV6-1 to TRBJ2-6, with 8 bases aligning to TRBD1. The germline V gene has CDR1 MNHNS and CDR2 SASEGT. The junction had 8 bases not matched to a gene; V was cut back by 4 bases and J by 0 bases. This CDR3 is built from 18 residues. The CDR3 spells CASSALGQAYSGANVLTF. CDR3 sequence (DNA): TGTGCCAGCAGTGCATTGGGACAGGCCTACTCTGGGGCCAACGTCCTGACTTTC.

This clone came up a few times. This sequence joins TRBV19 and TRBJ1-4; tentatively, D is TRBD1 (6 bases). The V and J ends lost 7 bases and 6 bases respectively, with 15 bases between them. The CDR3 spans 14 residues. CDR1 and CDR2 (germline): LNHDA, SQIVND (reference sequence). CDR3 amino acids: CASNPEGGYEKLFF. The DNA for the CDR3 is TGTGCCAGTAACCCGGAAGGGGGGTATGAAAAACTGTTTTTT.

This CDR3 is CASSPHGGQGATDTQYF. Written as DNA, the CDR3 is TGTGCCAGCAGCCCCCACGGGGGACAGGGGGCCACAGATACGCAGTATTTT. V usage is TRBV5-4 and J usage is TRBJ2-3; TRBD1 aligns across 12 bases. Germline values: CDR1 SGHNT, CDR2 YYREEE (reference sequence). With V trimmed by 4 bases and J by 2 bases, 8 bases remained unmatched. The CDR3 loop spans 17 amino acids.

The sample holds one count of this clone. The chain is built from TRBV6-4 and TRBJ2-2, with TRBD1 as a possible D gene (6 bases). This CDR3 is built from 14 residues. Trimming shortened V by 3 bases and J by 4 bases, and 9 bases separated the two germline ends. Per the germline V gene, CDR1 is MRHNA and CDR2 is SNTAGT. The DNA of the CDR3 is TGTGCCAGCAGTGAAGGCAGGGGCACCGGGGAGCTGTTTTTT. Encoded protein: CASSEGRGTGELFF.

The chain links TRBV4-2 to TRBJ2-7; 8 bases match TRBD1. Germline V gene lookup returns CDR1 LGHNA and CDR2 YNFKEQ. This CDR3 spans 15 amino acids. V gave up 0 bases and J gave up 4 bases; unmatched junction bases: 5. CDR3 region: CASSQEARGPYEQYF. Written as DNA, the CDR3 is TGTGCCAGCAGCCAAGAGGCCAGGGGGCCTTACGAGCAGTACTTC.

The chain uses TRBV30 and TRBJ1-3, with D possibly TRBD1 on 6 matching bases. Trimming took off 2 bases at V and 4 bases at J, with 18 bases between the two ends. Germline CDR1 is GTSNPN and CDR2 is SVGIG (reference sequence). The CDR3 is 16 amino acids. The CDR3 sequence is CAWSSTIPGHGNTIYF. The CDR3, as DNA: TGTGCCTGGAGTTCAACCATTCCGGGACACGGAAACACCATATATTTT.

This clone was detected only once. V gene TRBV19 combines with J gene TRBJ2-2, with D possibly TRBD1 on 6 matching bases. Germline lookup yields CDR1 LNHDA and CDR2 SQIVND (reference sequence). This CDR3 is 16 amino acids long. V dropped 3 bases and J dropped 4 bases, with 15 bases sitting between them. The CDR3 sequence: CASSIRAGDPTGELFF. CDR3 nucleotides: TGTGCCAGTAGTATTAGGGCAGGGGACCCCACCGGGGAGCTGTTTTTT.

The chain has TRBV19 and TRBJ1-4, with D perhaps matching TRBD1 (5 bases). The CDR3 spans 13 residues. Between the trimmed V and J ends, which lost 4 bases and 6 bases, there was a span of 9 bases. CDR1 and CDR2 (germline): LNHDA, SQIVND (reference sequence). The CDR3 reads CASSRRDDEKLFF. The CDR3 nucleotides read TGTGCCAGTAGTAGACGGGACGATGAAAAACTGTTTTTT.

CDR3 in DNA: TGTGCCTGGAGCCTGAGCTCTGGAAACACCATATATTTT. Translated, it gives CAWSLSSGNTIYF. The J gene is TRBJ1-3, the V gene TRBV30; no clear D. The CDR3 covers 13 residues. The germline V and J ends were trimmed by 3 bases and 0 bases, with 6 bases remaining between them. Germline CDR1 GTSNPN, CDR2 SVGIG (reference sequence).

The chain is built from TRBV28 and TRBJ2-1, with 7 bases fitting TRBD2. Germline CDR1 is MDHEN and CDR2 is SYDVKM. Trimming cost V 7 bases and J 4 bases; bases outside gene matches: 10. This CDR3 has 15 residues. The CDR3 spells CASKIIGGSYNEQFF. The CDR3 coding sequence is TGTGCCAGCAAGATCATCGGGGGGAGTTACAATGAGCAGTTCTTC.

The rearrangement links TRBV11-3 to TRBJ2-1; perhaps TRBD2 as D (5 bases). Per germline, CDR1 SGHNT and CDR2 YENEEA. CDR3 length equals 14 residues. V lost 0 bases, J lost 8 bases, and 11 bases lay in between. CDR3 nucleotide sequence: TGTGCCAGCAGCTTAGACCCTCCTAGCCATGAGCAGTTCTTC. This gives the protein CASSLDPPSHEQFF.

The V and J genes are TRBV5-1 and TRBJ2-1; D possibly matches TRBD1 or TRBD2 (5 bases each). Germline loops: CDR1 SGHRS, CDR2 YFSETQ. This CDR3 has 12 residues. V lost 2 bases and J 8 bases, leaving 8 bases between the germline ends. The CDR3 DNA reads TGCGCCAGCAGCTTACGGGACCATGAGCAGTTCTTC. Translation gives CASSLRDHEQFF.

This chain connects TRBV28 to TRBJ2-2; 12 nucleotides line up with TRBD1. CDR1 and CDR2 from the germline V gene are MDHEN and SYDVKM. V shed 6 bases, J shed 9 bases, and the junction held 11 bases outside the gene matches. The CDR3 has 16 residues. The CDR3 spells CASSSPGQGARRELFF. The CDR3 region has the DNA TGTGCCAGCAGCTCGCCGGGACAGGGGGCGAGGAGGGAGCTGTTTTTT.

This chain joins TRBV5-6 and TRBJ2-3; no definite D call. Germline assignment: CDR1 SGHDT and CDR2 YYEEEE. This CDR3 is 12 amino acids long. The V gene lost 0 bases and the J gene lost 8 bases, with 7 bases spanning the gap. CDR3 protein: CASSLGVFTQYF. CDR3 DNA sequence: TGTGCCAGCAGCTTGGGGGTGTTTACGCAGTATTTT. The whole variable domain, filled in from reference TRBV5-6 and TRBJ2-3, reads DAGVTQSPTHLIKTRGQQVTLRCSPKSGHDTVSWYQQALGQGPQFIFQYYEEEERQRGNFPDRFSGHQFPNYSSELNVNALLLGDSALYLCASSLGVFTQYFGPGTRLTVL.

The V call is TRBV5-4, the J call TRBJ2-3; no definite D call. V lost 0 bases, J lost 2 bases, and 13 bases lay in between. Germline V gene sequence: CDR1 SGHNT, CDR2 YYREEE (reference sequence). CDR3 length equals 16 residues. CDR3 coding DNA: TGTGCCAGCAGCTTGGCCCGAGGCTACAACACAGATACGCAGTATTTT. Translating it yields CASSLARGYNTDTQYF.

The V gene is TRBV2, the J gene TRBJ2-2; D is possibly TRBD2 (6 bases). Trimming removed 2 bases from V and 5 bases from J, with 12 bases in between. Germline CDR1 reads SNHLY; CDR2 reads FYNNEI. This CDR3 is 15 amino acids long. The CDR3 DNA reads TGTGCCAGCAGTGAATGGCGGGGCCCTACCGGGGAGCTGTTTTTT. It encodes CASSEWRGPTGELFF.

The chain couples TRBV28 to TRBJ2-2, with 13 bases fitting TRBD2. The V gene end was trimmed by 5 bases and the J gene end by 5 bases; junction bases not matched to a gene: 8. CDR3 size: 17 residues. From germline, CDR1 is MDHEN and CDR2 SYDVKM. The CDR3, as DNA: TGTGCCAGCAGTCTAAGGACTAGCGGGAGATTAACCGGGGAGCTGTTTTTT. Translating it yields CASSLRTSGRLTGELFF.

V usage is TRBV6-1 and J usage is TRBJ1-5; 7 nucleotides agree with TRBD1. The germline V gene has CDR1 MNHNS and CDR2 SASEGT. The CDR3 spans 13 residues. The trim removed 6 bases at V and 6 bases at J, leaving 5 bases unmatched. CDR3: CASSTTGVQPQHF. Written as DNA, the CDR3 is TGTGCCAGCAGCACCACAGGGGTTCAGCCCCAGCATTTT.

The gene calls are TRBV5-4 and TRBJ2-7, with 7 nucleotides matching TRBD1. The germline V gene has CDR1 SGHNT and CDR2 YYREEE (reference sequence). The CDR3 has 16 amino acids. The trim removed 4 bases at V and 6 bases at J, leaving 16 bases unmatched. The CDR3 loop reads CASSKSGQELGPEQYF. Here the CDR3 DNA reads TGTGCCAGCAGCAAGTCCGGACAGGAGTTGGGGCCCGAGCAGTACTTC.

The chain employs TRBV10-2 and TRBJ1-3; D might be TRBD1 (5 bases). V was cut by 2 bases and J by 0 bases, with 11 bases left in between. The germline CDR1 and CDR2 sequences are WSHSY and SAAADI. The CDR3 covers 16 residues. The CDR3 sequence is CASSERSGSSGNTIYF. As DNA, the CDR3 is TGCGCCAGCAGTGAGAGGTCAGGGTCCTCTGGAAACACCATATATTTT.

The chain employs TRBV28 and TRBJ2-2, with 7 positions matching TRBD1. This CDR3 region has 16 residues. The germline V gene encodes CDR1 MDHEN and CDR2 SYDVKM. Trimming cost V 7 bases and J 0 bases; bases outside gene matches: 8. The CDR3 sequence: CASTLFGTANTGELFF. The CDR3 DNA reads as TGTGCCAGCACCCTTTTTGGGACAGCGAACACCGGGGAGCTGTTTTTT.

The rearrangement uses TRBV7-6 and TRBJ1-3, with 9 bases fitting TRBD1. Germline loops: CDR1 SGHVS, CDR2 FNYEAQ. The CDR3 is 16 residues long. The trim removed 7 bases at V and 0 bases at J, leaving 7 bases unmatched. The DNA for the CDR3 is TGTGCCAGCACCCTTGGGGGACAGGGCTCTGGAAACACCATATATTTT. It codes for CASTLGGQGSGNTIYF.